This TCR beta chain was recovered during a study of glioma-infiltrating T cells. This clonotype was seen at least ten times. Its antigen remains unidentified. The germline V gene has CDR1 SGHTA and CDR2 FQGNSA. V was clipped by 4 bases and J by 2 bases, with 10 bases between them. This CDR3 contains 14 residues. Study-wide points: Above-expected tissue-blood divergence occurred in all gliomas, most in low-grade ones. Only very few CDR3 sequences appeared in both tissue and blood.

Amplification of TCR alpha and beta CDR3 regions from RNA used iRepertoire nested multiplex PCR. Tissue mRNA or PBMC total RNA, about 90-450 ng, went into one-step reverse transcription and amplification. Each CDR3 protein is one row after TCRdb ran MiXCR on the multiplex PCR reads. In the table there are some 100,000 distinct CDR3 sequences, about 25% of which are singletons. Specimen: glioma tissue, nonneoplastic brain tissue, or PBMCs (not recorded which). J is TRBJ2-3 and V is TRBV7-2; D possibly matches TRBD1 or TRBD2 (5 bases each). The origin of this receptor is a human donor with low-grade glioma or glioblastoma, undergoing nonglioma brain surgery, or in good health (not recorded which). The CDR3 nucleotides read TGTGCCAGCAGCTCCGGGACCTTCACAGATACGCAGTATTTT. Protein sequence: CASSSGTFTDTQYF.